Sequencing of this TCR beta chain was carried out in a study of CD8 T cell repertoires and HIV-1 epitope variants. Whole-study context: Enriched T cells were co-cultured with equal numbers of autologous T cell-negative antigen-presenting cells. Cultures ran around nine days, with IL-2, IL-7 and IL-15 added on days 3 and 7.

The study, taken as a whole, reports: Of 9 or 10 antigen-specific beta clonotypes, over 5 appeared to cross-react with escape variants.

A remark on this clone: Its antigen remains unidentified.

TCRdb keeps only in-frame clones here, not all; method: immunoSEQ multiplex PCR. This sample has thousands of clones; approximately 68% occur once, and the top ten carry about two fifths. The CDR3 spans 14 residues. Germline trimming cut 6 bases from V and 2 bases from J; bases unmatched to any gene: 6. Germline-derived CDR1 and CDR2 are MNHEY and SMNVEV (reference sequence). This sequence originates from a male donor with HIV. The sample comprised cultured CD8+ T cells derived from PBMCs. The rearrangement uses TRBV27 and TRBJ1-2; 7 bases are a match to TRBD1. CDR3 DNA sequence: TGTGCCAGCAGGCGTCAGGGGGTCAACTATGGCTACACCTTC. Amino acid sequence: CASRRQGVNYGYTF.